This TCR beta chain emerged from a study of siplizumab effects on memory and regulatory T cells. Note on this clone: Its antigen is not identified.

There are 18 residues in the CDR3. Findings and caveats of the study: Naive T cells looked more diverse than memory cells and looked like major alloresponse contributors. The authors could not assign a naive or memory phenotype to roughly 75-96% of proliferating CD4+ or CD8+ clones.

Assays were performed on 9.7 x 10^4 or so TCR templates per sample. Sequencing used immunoSEQ multiplex PCR; TCRdb keeps in-frame clones, though not all of them. The sample consists of some 100,000 clones, more than 95% of them appearing once. The specimen sequenced was naive CD4+ T cells sorted from blood. The clonotype was recovered from a human donor in good health. The rearrangement links TRBV7-5 to TRBJ2-1; the DNA was not used to check the table's D call, TRBD2. TRBV7-5 is deemed a pseudogene. This CDR3 is CVRSLVGSGGLSYNEQFF. The CDR3 bases are TGTGTCAGAAGCTTAGTAGGTAGCGGGGGCCTCTCCTACAATGAGCAGTTCTTC.